Included here is one TCR beta chain sequence, with context. The data were taken from a study of blood T cell repertoires in COVID-19. For the study at large: Acute and convalescent COVID-19 specimens originated in the United States, Italy and Spain. Sources were T cells, B-cell-depleted T cells, or PBMCs; the material itself was cDNA or gDNA.

The germline V gene encodes CDR1 MGHRA and CDR2 YSYEKL. V gave up 4 bases and J gave up 2 bases; unmatched junction bases: 7. This CDR3 region has 16 residues. Methods used by the authors: Amplification from reference gene primers served as the basis for estimated nucleated cell counts. Only in-frame clones appear in the TCRdb table, and some are missing; sequencing was by immunoSEQ multiplex PCR. V, J and clone size are taken as reported in that table, and D and trimming were inferred from the DNA itself. The sample lists about 140,000 clones; roughly 88% were seen once. The receptor was derived from a woman in her 50s with acute or convalescent COVID-19. Specimen: peripheral blood. The J gene is TRBJ2-5, the V gene TRBV4-1; 10 bases align to TRBD2. The CDR3 DNA reads as TGCGCCAGCAGCCGGTACGATAGCGGGGGGCAAGAGACCCAGTACTTC. It translates to CASSRYDSGGQETQYF.